Shown below are 21 T cell receptor beta chains from a single sample sequenced in a study of blood T cell repertoires in COVID-19. Sequencing used immunoSEQ multiplex PCR; TCRdb keeps in-frame clones, though not all of them. The data show around 200,000 clones, with approximately 80% seen just once and 8% to 13% held by the top ten. The sample comprised peripheral blood. These receptors all come from a woman of 80 years or more with acute or convalescent COVID-19.

The chain links TRBV28 to TRBJ2-5, with 9 bases matching TRBD2. V gave up 3 bases and J gave up 3 bases; unmatched junction bases: 5. This CDR3 comprises 15 residues. Germline-derived CDR1 and CDR2 are MDHEN and SYDVKM. The CDR3 here is CASSFEASGKETQYF. CDR3 nucleotide sequence: TGTGCCAGCAGTTTTGAGGCTAGCGGGAAAGAGACCCAGTACTTC.

The J gene is TRBJ1-4, the V gene TRBV10-3; 9 bases map to TRBD1. With 4 bases clipped from V and 5 bases from J, the junction kept 2 bases outside the gene matches. The germline gives CDR1 ENHRY, CDR2 SYGVKD. The CDR3 length is 14 residues. The CDR3 protein is CAISGQGGNEKLFF. The CDR3 DNA sequence: TGTGCCATCAGTGGACAGGGGGGAAATGAAAAACTGTTTTTT.

This clone was observed a single time. The chain uses TRBV10-3 and TRBJ1-1; TRBD1 is a possible D gene (5 bases). V lost 5 bases and J 0 bases, leaving 7 bases between the germline ends. Germline CDR1 and CDR2: ENHRY and SYGVKD. The CDR3 has 13 residues. The DNA for the CDR3 is TGTGCCATCAGTTTAGGGGTGAACACTGAAGCTTTCTTT. This sequence encodes CAISLGVNTEAFF.

V usage is TRBV30 and J usage is TRBJ2-7; 9 bases agree with TRBD1. The germline gives CDR1 GTSNPN, CDR2 SVGIG (reference sequence). Trimming removed 2 bases from V and 2 bases from J; junction bases left unmatched: 4. This CDR3 is 14 amino acids long. The CDR3 DNA sequence: TGTGCCTGGAGTTCCGGACAGGGGACCTACGAGCAGTACTTC. Translated, it gives CAWSSGQGTYEQYF.

This chain links TRBV7-9 with TRBJ2-7; 7 nucleotides agree with TRBD2. V shed 2 bases and J 0 bases; nucleotides not matched to a gene: 4. CDR1 and CDR2 from the germline V gene are SEHNR and FQNEAQ (reference sequence). This CDR3 comprises 15 residues. For the CDR3, the DNA is TGTGCCAGCAGCTTACCCACGGGGGGCTCCTACGAGCAGTACTTC. Translated, it gives CASSLPTGGSYEQYF.

This clone was counted ten times or more. The gene calls are TRBV21-1 and TRBJ1-2; the tabulated D call, TRBD1, remains unverified against the DNA. TRBV21-1 is listed as a pseudogene. This CDR3 is 16 amino acids long. The CDR3, as DNA: TGTGCCAGCAGCTTTCTGCCACAGGGGCCACTTAGGGGCTACACCTTC. As protein: CASSFLPQGPLRGYTF.

V usage is TRBV27 and J usage is TRBJ1-5, with 10 positions matching TRBD1. CDR1 is MNHEY and CDR2 is SMNVEV in the germline V gene (reference sequence). V lost 5 bases to trimming and J lost 7 bases; unmatched junction nucleotides: 5. CDR3 size: 14 residues. The CDR3 reads CASSPGTGEQPQHF. The DNA for the CDR3 is TGTGCCAGCAGTCCCGGGACAGGGGAACAGCCCCAGCATTTT.

V is TRBV30 and J is TRBJ1-5; D is possibly TRBD1 (5 bases). Trimming took off 5 bases at V and 10 bases at J, with 18 bases between the two ends. This CDR3 has 13 residues. Germline CDR1 and CDR2: GTSNPN and SVGIG (reference sequence). This CDR3 is CAWALGGDPPQHF. As DNA, the CDR3 is TGTGCCTGGGCTTTGGGGGGTGATCCACCCCAGCATTTT.

This rearrangement joins TRBV19 to TRBJ1-4, with D tentatively TRBD1 (5 bases). V lost 7 bases and J lost 2, with 17 bases in between. Germline V gives CDR1 LNHDA, CDR2 SQIVND (reference sequence). This CDR3 region has 16 residues. CDR3 residues: CASNQYRGETNEKLFF. The CDR3 region has the DNA TGTGCCAGTAATCAATACCGGGGGGAGACTAATGAAAAACTGTTTTTT.

The rearrangement links TRBV30 to TRBJ1-6, with D perhaps TRBD1 (6 bases). The length of the CDR3 is 12 residues. The germline V gene has CDR1 GTSNPN and CDR2 SVGIG (reference sequence). V was trimmed by 3 bases and J by 7 bases, leaving 7 bases between them. In nucleotides, the CDR3 is TGTGCCTGGAGCCAGGGGAATTCACCCCTCCACTTT. Translation gives CAWSQGNSPLHF.

The V and J genes are TRBV7-9 and TRBJ1-2, with TRBD1 as a possible D gene (5 bases). Germline CDR1 and CDR2: SEHNR and FQNEAQ (reference sequence). Trimming stripped 1 base from V and 4 bases from J, with 16 bases between. CDR3 size: 16 residues. CDR3 protein: CASSLEAAQALYGYTF. CDR3 nucleotides: TGTGCCAGCAGCTTAGAGGCCGCACAGGCCCTCTATGGCTACACCTTC.

V is TRBV6-6 and J is TRBJ2-1; 7 nucleotides match TRBD2. V lost 5 bases to trimming and J lost 9 bases; unmatched junction nucleotides: 7. Germline lookup yields CDR1 MNHNY and CDR2 SVGAGI (reference sequence). CDR3 length equals 13 residues. This chain's CDR3 is CASSPQGGGEQFF. The CDR3, as DNA: TGTGCCAGCAGTCCCCAGGGCGGGGGTGAGCAGTTCTTC.

This clone was seen a few times. This rearrangement joins TRBV19 to TRBJ1-5; D unclear. Trimming left V 7 bases short and J 0 bases short, with 13 bases between. This CDR3 is 15 amino acids long. Germline V CDR1 and CDR2: LNHDA, SQIVND (reference sequence). CDR3 protein: CASNLIGVSNQPQHF. In DNA, the CDR3 is TGTGCCAGTAACCTCATAGGAGTTAGCAATCAGCCCCAGCATTTT.

This chain connects TRBV13 to TRBJ2-3; TRBD2 matches 7 bases. The CDR3 has 16 residues. Germline lookup yields CDR1 PRHDT and CDR2 FYEKMQ (reference sequence). The ends lost 5 bases at V and 2 bases at J; junction bases unmatched: 10. This chain's CDR3 is CASSSGDSWITDTQYF. CDR3 nucleotides: TGTGCCAGCAGCAGCGGGGACTCCTGGATCACAGATACGCAGTATTTT.

V and J are TRBV18 and TRBJ2-7, with 12 bases matching TRBD1. The CDR3 is 17 residues long. V was pared by 3 bases and J by 3 bases, with 9 bases of the junction left unmatched. From germline, CDR1 is KGHSH and CDR2 LQKENI. The CDR3 DNA is TGTGCCAGCTCACCTTCCGGGACAGGGGGCTCTGACTACGAGCAGTACTTC. This translates into CASSPSGTGGSDYEQYF.

The chain links TRBV2 to TRBJ1-3, with a tentative D call TRBD1 (6 bases). Trimming pared 0 bases from V and 1 base from J, leaving 7 bases between. This CDR3 is built from 15 residues. CDR1 SNHLY and CDR2 FYNNEI come from the germline V gene. CDR3 coding DNA: TGTGCCAGCAGTGAAGCACAGGGATCTGGAAACACCATATATTTT. This codes for CASSEAQGSGNTIYF.

V and J are TRBV9 and TRBJ2-1; 7 bases map to TRBD2. The CDR3 loop spans 16 amino acids. Trimming cost V 0 bases and J 3 bases; bases outside gene matches: 6. Germline V gene data show CDR1 as SGDLS and CDR2 as YYNGEE. The CDR3 DNA is TGTGCCAGCAGCGTAGGCCCAGCGGGGAACTACAATGAGCAGTTCTTC. This translates into CASSVGPAGNYNEQFF.

This chain joins TRBV28 and TRBJ2-7; tentatively, D is TRBD2 (6 bases). V lost 3 bases and J lost 0, with 24 bases in between. The CDR3 is made up of 19 amino acids. In germline, CDR1 is MDHEN, CDR2 SYDVKM. Here the CDR3 DNA reads TGTGCCAGCAGTTTCGGGACGGGGGAAACGACGAGGAGCTCCTACGAGCAGTACTTC. Its protein is CASSFGTGETTRSSYEQYF.

This chain joins TRBV6-5 and TRBJ2-7, with TRBD1 identical over 8 bases. V lost 7 bases, J lost 1 base, and 9 bases stayed unmatched. Germline-derived CDR1 and CDR2 are MNHEY and SVGAGI. The CDR3 has 15 amino acids. The DNA of the CDR3 is TGTGCCAGCACTTCTAGACAGGGGAGGTCCTACGAGCAGTACTTC. This codes for CASTSRQGRSYEQYF.

The CDR3 nucleotides read TGTGCCAGTAGTTCTCCCGGACAGGCTACCAATCAGCCCCAGCATTTT. Its translation is CASSSPGQATNQPQHF. This chain links TRBV19 with TRBJ1-5, with 7 bases identical to TRBD1. CDR3 size: 16 residues. The junction had 10 bases not matched to a gene; V was cut back by 5 bases and J by 3 bases. Looked up from germline, CDR1 is LNHDA and CDR2 is SQIVND (reference sequence).

This clone was counted ten times or more. The chain joins TRBV4-3 to TRBJ1-2; 7 nucleotides match TRBD1. V lost 4 bases and J lost 2; bases outside the gene matches: 19. CDR3 length: 19 amino acids. Germline lookup yields CDR1 LGHNA and CDR2 YSLEER. The CDR3 here is CASSPTAGQAALLNYGYTF. Written as DNA, the CDR3 is TGCGCCAGCAGCCCCACCGCCGGACAGGCCGCCCTATTAAACTATGGCTACACCTTC.